This TCR beta chain was identified in a study of shared clonotypes between healthy human individuals (TCRdb year 2020). About the investigation overall: Two women and three men aged 18 to 49 years were included in the cohort. Libraries were prepared and TCR repertoires were sequenced by different laboratories using diverse techniques, in order to increase sequencing depth and limit assay-specific biases. To estimate repertoire size and how much clonotype sharing occurs between individuals, the study deeply sequenced the blood TCR repertoires of roughly 5 healthy adults. Leukapheresis yielded between about 0.94 and 8.9 billion PBMCs per donor. Per donor, three plates each were used for CD4 naive and CD4 memory, two for CD8 naive, and one for CD8 memory. What the research found in general, with its limitations: Sharing across a few donors was observed for around 5% of naive CD4, 3.5% of naive CD8, over 2% of memory CD4, and roughly 0.43% of memory CD8 clonotypes. Compared with non-shared clonotypes, clonotypes shared by all four sorted-subset donors had higher generation probabilities. Pairwise subsampling indicated that sequencing depth was expected to affect the degree of clonotype sharing among donors. Naive subsets generally had larger estimated clonotype richness than memory subsets did. Even with the large sequencing depth, rarefaction of the sorted-subset datasets indicated that sequencing was incomplete. The genetic and exposure-history diversity represented was limited by the small number of donors. Only blood was sampled, and tissue TCR repertoires likely differ from those in blood.

Regarding this clone: Which antigen it targets is not known. Base qualities are not provided; no much larger clone lies one nucleotide away.

Measured from the cysteine to the phenylalanine, the CDR3 is 16 residues long. The read is trimmed to its CDR3 DNA, 48 bases read in frame from base 1. Reading the germline V gene (reference sequence) gives CDR1 LNHDA and CDR2 SQIVND. V is shortened by 6 bases, J by 3 bases, and the region joining them spans 19 bases. Using the deep immunoSEQ assay, TCR CDR3 regions were amplified from genomic DNA by multiplex PCR. Extracted genomic DNA from each cell subset was spread evenly across all wells of several immunoSEQ 96-well plates, with each plate serving as a replicate. For sorted subsets, each replicate PCR was loaded with approximately 190 ng genomic DNA, equivalent to about 30,000 T cell genomes. Purified libraries were measured with a Qubit 3.0 fluorometer, size-checked on a Bioanalyzer 2100, and measured again with the KAPA Library Quantification kit. A separate single-read 150-cycle Illumina NextSeq 550 flow cell was used to sequence each immunoSEQ 96-well plate. As for the authors' bioinformatics: The immunoSEQ output contained only junctional sequences without quality scores, so filtering could not match that applied to full-length reads. Sequences were annotated with PyIR, a Python wrapper for IgBLAST v1.9, using IMGT germline references to assign V/J genes and CDR3. Reads were filtered out if the reads had weak V/J assignments (E-value above 1e-6), no CDR3, stop codons, out-of-frame junctions, or ambiguous translated residues. V3J clonotypes were defined by identical inferred V gene, J gene, and CDR3 amino acid sequence. Percentage overlap between repertoires was computed as shared unique clonotypes divided by the size of the smaller repertoire. Repertoire richness was assessed with RTK rarefaction, the Chao1 estimator, and Recon v2.1 estimates of unobserved clonotypes. For all TCRbeta clonotypes obtained by the gDNA method from a few donors, generation probabilities were computed with OLGA. TCRdb took this table from immuneACCESS and kept in-frame rearrangements with V and J called. Such tables lack part of the clones; where checked against another copy, unresolved V genes explain under half of the gap, and the rest is unexplained. Clone size and the V and J calls come from that table; the DNA yielded D and trimming. This sample lists under 650,000 clones; about 96% were detected once. In total, the top ten clones hold approximately 0.062% of the sample.

The donors were healthy, HIV-negative adults with no recently reported acute infections or vaccinations. All donors were Caucasian adults living in Nashville, Tennessee, USA. CD4+ T cells were enriched by magnetic negative selection; naive cells were then positively selected on CD45RA, and the negative fraction formed the memory subset. Blood was obtained by leukapheresis, after which PBMCs were separated by Ficoll-Histopaque density gradient centrifugation and cryopreserved in liquid nitrogen vapor phase. Purity and quantity of every magnetically sorted T cell population were checked by analytical flow cytometry. Genomic DNA was isolated from each sorted fraction and quantified by UV absorbance on a Nanodrop 2000c.

Sequencing was carried out using naive CD4+ T cells sorted from blood. The cell subset or site label on this specimen signifies: CD45RA+ positively selected. This chain is built from TRBV19 and TRBJ2-3; TRBD2 is perhaps the D gene, given 7 matching bases. The receptor's source is a woman in her twenties or thirties in good health. The nucleotide sequence is TGTGCCAGTAGGGGGTCGGGGGGCTTGATGACAGATACGCAGTATTTT. Protein translation: CASRGSGGLMTDTQYF.